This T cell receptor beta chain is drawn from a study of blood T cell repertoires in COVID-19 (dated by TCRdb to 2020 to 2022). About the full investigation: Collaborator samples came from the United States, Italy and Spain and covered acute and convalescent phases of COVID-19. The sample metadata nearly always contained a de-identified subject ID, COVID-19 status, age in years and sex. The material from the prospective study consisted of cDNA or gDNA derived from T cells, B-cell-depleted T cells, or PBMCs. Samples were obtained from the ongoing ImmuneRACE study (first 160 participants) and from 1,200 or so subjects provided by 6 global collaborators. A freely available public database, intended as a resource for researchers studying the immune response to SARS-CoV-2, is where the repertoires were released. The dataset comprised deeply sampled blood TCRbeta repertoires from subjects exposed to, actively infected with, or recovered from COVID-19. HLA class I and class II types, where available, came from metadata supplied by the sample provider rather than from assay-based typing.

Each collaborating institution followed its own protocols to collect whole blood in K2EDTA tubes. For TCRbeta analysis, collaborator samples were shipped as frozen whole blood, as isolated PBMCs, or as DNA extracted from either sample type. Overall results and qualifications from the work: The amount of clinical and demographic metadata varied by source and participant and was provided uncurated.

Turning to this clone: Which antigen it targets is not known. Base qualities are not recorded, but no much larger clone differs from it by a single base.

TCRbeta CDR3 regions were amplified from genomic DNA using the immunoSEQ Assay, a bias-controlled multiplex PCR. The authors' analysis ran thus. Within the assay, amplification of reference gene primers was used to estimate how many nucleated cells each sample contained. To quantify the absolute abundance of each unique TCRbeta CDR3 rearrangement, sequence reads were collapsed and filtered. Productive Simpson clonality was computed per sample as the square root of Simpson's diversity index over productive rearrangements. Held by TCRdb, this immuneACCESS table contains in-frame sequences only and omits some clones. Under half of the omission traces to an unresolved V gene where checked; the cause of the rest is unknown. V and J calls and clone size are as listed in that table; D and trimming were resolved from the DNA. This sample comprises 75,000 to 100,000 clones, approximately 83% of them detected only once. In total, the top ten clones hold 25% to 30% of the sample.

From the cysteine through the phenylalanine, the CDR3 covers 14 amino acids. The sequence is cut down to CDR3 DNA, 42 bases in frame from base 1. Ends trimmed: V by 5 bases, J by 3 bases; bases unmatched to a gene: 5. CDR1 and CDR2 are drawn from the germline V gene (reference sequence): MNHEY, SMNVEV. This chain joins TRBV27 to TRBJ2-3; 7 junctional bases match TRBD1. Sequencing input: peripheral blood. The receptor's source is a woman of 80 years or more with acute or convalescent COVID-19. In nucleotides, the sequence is TGTGCCAGCAGTAGAGACAGGGAGACAGATACGCAGTATTTT. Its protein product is CASSRDRETDTQYF.